The 31 T cell receptor beta chains in this list originate from one sample, sequenced in a study of CD8 T cells in Susac syndrome (dated by TCRdb to the late 2010s). Library creation used the immunoSEQ multiplex PCR assay. RNA was extracted with the RNeasy kit and 0.5 to 1 ug was reverse transcribed using random hexamers. TCRdb cleaned the public reads at Q25 with fastp, built clones with MiXCR and kept in-frame beta chains. Rows matching on CDR3 protein sequence are summarized as one entry with the most common DNA and genes. The sample profile shows 150,000 to 200,000 distinct CDR3 sequences; around 95% of them were found once. The biggest ten clones account for approximately 0.1% of the sample. Source material: CD4+ T cells from PBMCs. Receptors were obtained from a human donor with multiple sclerosis.

The chain carries TRBV12-3 or TRBV12-4 and TRBJ1-2, with a weak D call TRBD1 (5 bases). This CDR3 is built from 13 residues. V lost 10 bases and J 4 bases, leaving 16 bases between the germline ends. For the CDR3, the DNA is TGTGCCACCACGCCACTCGGGGGCTATGGCTACACCTTC. Its protein product is CATTPLGGYGYTF.

CDR3 residues: CASSQGQNNNYGYTF. The CDR3 bases are TGTGCCAGCAGCCAAGGACAGAATAATAACTATGGCTACACCTTC. The J gene is TRBJ1-2, the V gene TRBV14, with D perhaps TRBD1 (5 bases). CDR3 length equals 15 residues. CDR1 SGHDN and CDR2 FVKESK come from the germline V gene. V lost 1 base and J lost 1, with 10 bases in between.

The chain joins TRBV20-1 to TRBJ2-1, with D perhaps matching TRBD2 (6 bases). Germline CDR1 reads DFQATT; CDR2 reads SNEGSKA (reference sequence). The CDR3 length is 13 residues. Trimming cost V 7 bases and J 4 bases, with 14 bases left between them. The CDR3 nucleotides read TGCAGTGTTTTAGGCGGGGCGTACAATGAGCAGTTCTTC. Amino acid sequence: CSVLGGAYNEQFF.

The chain recombines TRBV12-3 or TRBV12-4 with TRBJ2-7, with D unresolved. Trimming left V 5 bases short and J 7 bases short, with 21 bases between. The CDR3 length is 15 residues. The DNA of the CDR3 is TGTGCCAGCAGTCCCCGCGGAGTTTCCGCCTTAGAGCAGTACTTC. This encodes CASSPRGVSALEQYF.

The chain has TRBV7-8 and TRBJ1-2; D is undetermined. Trimming cost V 1 base and J 5 bases, with 8 bases left between them. CDR1 and CDR2 (germline): SGHVS, FQNEAQ. This CDR3 contains 13 residues. The CDR3: CASSLGEIYGYTF. As DNA, the CDR3 is TGTGCCAGCAGCTTAGGGGAGATTTATGGCTACACCTTC. The variable domain in full, with the rest retrieved from reference TRBV7-8 and TRBJ1-2, is GAGVSQSPRYKVAKRGQDVALRCDPISGHVSLFWYQQALGQGPEFLTYFQNEAQLDKSGLPSDRFFAERPEGSVSTLKIQRTQQEDSAVYLCASSLGEIYGYTFGSGTRLTVV.

The V call is TRBV6-5, the J call TRBJ2-7; 7 bases are shared with TRBD1. CDR3 size: 13 residues. Trimming at V came to 8 bases and at J to 2 bases, leaving 6 bases not matched to a gene. The germline gives CDR1 MNHEY, CDR2 SVGAGI. CDR3 region: CASGRDSTYEQYF. The CDR3 DNA follows: TGTGCCAGCGGCCGGGACAGTACCTACGAGCAGTACTTC.

The J gene is TRBJ2-7, the V gene TRBV5-1; no definite D call. Trimming cost V 0 bases and J 3 bases, with 7 bases left between them. This CDR3 is 13 amino acids long. Looked up from germline, CDR1 is SGHRS and CDR2 is YFSETQ. CDR3 region: CASSLDNHYEQYF. CDR3 in DNA: TGCGCCAGCAGCTTGGATAACCACTACGAGCAGTACTTC.

This chain uses TRBV29-1 with TRBJ1-2; D not certain. V was shortened by 0 bases and J by 4 bases, with 6 bases between the two germline ends. This CDR3 has 12 amino acids. Germline CDR1 is SQVTM and CDR2 is ANQGSEA. CDR3 sequence reads: CSVEEVTYGYTF. In DNA, the CDR3 is TGCAGCGTTGAAGAGGTTACCTATGGCTACACCTTC. The whole variable domain, filled in from reference TRBV29-1 and TRBJ1-2, reads SAVISQKPSRDICQRGTSLTIQCQVDSQVTMMFWYRQQPGQSLTLIATANQGSEATYESGFVIDKFPISRPNLTFSTLTVSNMSPEDSSIYLCSVEEVTYGYTFGSGTRLTVV.

This clonotype was seen a single time. The rearrangement uses TRBV20-1 and TRBJ2-1; D not resolved. The CDR3 has 14 amino acids. Between the trimmed V and J ends, which lost 2 bases and 3 bases, there was a span of 11 bases. Germline assignment: CDR1 DFQATT and CDR2 SNEGSKA (reference sequence). The chain's CDR3 is CSARLEPRYNEQFF. The CDR3 DNA sequence: TGCAGTGCTAGATTAGAACCCCGCTACAATGAGCAGTTCTTC.

The V and J genes are TRBV5-1 and TRBJ2-3, with 13 bases that match TRBD2. With 1 base clipped from V and 2 bases from J, the junction kept 7 bases outside the gene matches. The CDR3 is made up of 18 amino acids. Germline V gene sequence: CDR1 SGHRS, CDR2 YFSETQ. The CDR3 loop is CASSLQRTSGGYTDTQYF. The CDR3 region has the DNA TGCGCCAGCAGCTTGCAAAGGACTAGCGGGGGCTACACAGATACGCAGTATTTT.

The chain combines TRBV3-1 with TRBJ1-6; tentative D call: TRBD1 (5 bases). The germline V and J ends were trimmed by 3 bases and 8 bases, with 14 bases remaining between them. CDR1 LGHDT and CDR2 YNNKEL come from the germline V gene (reference sequence). The CDR3 contains 15 residues. DNA of the CDR3: TGTGCCAGCAGCCAGGAACGGGGGGGGTATTCACCCCTCCACTTT. It is translated as CASSQERGGYSPLHF.

This chain connects TRBV15 to TRBJ2-7; TRBD1 aligns across 7 bases. The CDR3 has 17 amino acids. J gave up 2 bases and V 0 bases, and 10 bases lay outside the gene matches. Per the germline V gene, CDR1 is LNHNV and CDR2 is YYDKDF (reference sequence). The CDR3 loop is CATSRDLDRAQPYEQYF. For the CDR3, the DNA is TGTGCCACCAGCAGAGATCTAGACAGGGCCCAACCCTACGAGCAGTACTTC.

The chain recombines TRBV29-1 with TRBJ2-7; D may be TRBD2 (6 bases). V was shortened by 5 bases and J by 5 bases, with 10 bases between the two germline ends. The V gene's germline CDR1 is SQVTM and CDR2 ANQGSEA. The CDR3 runs 11 residues. CDR3 in DNA: TGCAGCGTTCTCTGGAGGGACGAGCAGTACTTC. Its protein product is CSVLWRDEQYF.

The genes are TRBV20-1 and TRBJ2-7, with TRBD2 matching 9 bases. The CDR3 sequence is 13 residues long. J gave up 6 bases and V 5 bases, and 8 bases lay outside the gene matches. Germline loops: CDR1 DFQATT, CDR2 SNEGSKA (reference sequence). The CDR3 reads CSAPVAGAGEQYF. CDR3 sequence (DNA): TGCAGTGCTCCCGTAGCGGGGGCGGGCGAGCAGTACTTC.

The rearrangement joins TRBV9 to TRBJ1-6; D is uncertain. The germline gives CDR1 SGDLS, CDR2 YYNGEE. This CDR3 spans 13 amino acids. Trimming shortened V by 0 bases and J by 8 bases, and 6 bases separated the two germline ends. The CDR3 region has the DNA TGTGCCAGCAGCGTAGCTACGGATTCACCCCTCCACTTT. It yields the protein CASSVATDSPLHF.

The genes are TRBV30 and TRBJ2-7; tentative D call: TRBD1 (5 bases). V lost 4 bases and J 4 bases, leaving 14 bases between the germline ends. The germline V gene has CDR1 GTSNPN and CDR2 SVGIG (reference sequence). The CDR3 totals 13 residues. CDR3 sequence (DNA): TGTGCCTGGACCAGACAGCTCCTGTACGAGCAGTACTTC. Translated, it gives CAWTRQLLYEQYF.

The chain links TRBV6-5 to TRBJ2-1; D may correspond to TRBD1 or TRBD2 (6 bases each). The germline V gene encodes CDR1 MNHEY and CDR2 SVGAGI. Trimming took off 11 bases at V and 7 bases at J, with 24 bases between the two ends. The CDR3 has 15 residues. The CDR3 sequence is CASHSRGAPRNEQFF. CDR3 nucleotide sequence: TGTGCCTCCCACTCTAGGGGGGCGCCTAGGAATGAGCAGTTCTTC.

The chain recombines TRBV6-2 or TRBV6-3 with TRBJ2-3; D gene ambiguous. This CDR3 spans 13 amino acids. Germline V lookup: CDR1 MNHEY, CDR2 SVGEGT. The V and J ends lost 0 bases and 8 bases respectively, with 9 bases between them. CDR3 region: CASSYSWVPTQYF. CDR3 nucleotide sequence: TGTGCCAGCAGTTACTCCTGGGTACCTACGCAGTATTTT.

The chain combines TRBV2 with TRBJ1-2, with D possibly being TRBD1 (6 bases). Germline values: CDR1 SNHLY, CDR2 FYNNEI. Deletions cut 6 bases from V and 5 bases from J, with 22 bases between. This CDR3 has 16 residues. The CDR3 coding sequence is TGTGCCAGCAGAGTATCTAACAGGGAATTCGTTTATGGCTACACCTTC. Translating gives CASRVSNREFVYGYTF.

V is TRBV5-1 and J is TRBJ2-5; 9 nucleotides align to TRBD1. The CDR3 contains 16 residues. Unmatched junction bases numbered 5, after V lost 0 bases and J lost 2 bases. CDR1 and CDR2 (germline): SGHRS, YFSETQ. The CDR3 DNA follows: TGCGCCAGCAGCTTGGCTGGTGACAGGGGGCAAGAGACCCAGTACTTC. Translation: CASSLAGDRGQETQYF.

The CDR3 sequence is CALAGQANSPLHF. The CDR3 DNA reads as TGTGCCTTGGCGGGACAGGCAAATTCACCCCTCCACTTT. The V call is TRBV30, the J call TRBJ1-6; 8 bases match TRBD1. The CDR3 is 13 amino acids. CDR1 is GTSNPN and CDR2 is SVGIG in the germline V gene (reference sequence). The V and J ends lost 7 bases and 7 bases, in that order; junction bases with no gene match: 6.

This clonotype showed up just once. V is TRBV30 and J is TRBJ1-2; TRBD1 might be the D (5 bases). The CDR3 length is 14 residues. V dropped 4 bases and J dropped 2 bases, with 14 bases sitting between them. From germline, CDR1 is GTSNPN and CDR2 SVGIG (reference sequence). DNA for the CDR3: TGTGCCTGGAAGGAAGGGGCAGTCAACTATGGCTACACCTTC. This sequence encodes CAWKEGAVNYGYTF. The full variable domain, in which reference TRBV30 and TRBJ1-2 provide the parts outside the CDR3, is SQTIHQWPATLVQPVGSPLSLECTVEGTSNPNLYWYRQAAGRGLQLLFYSVGIGQISSEVPQNLSASRPQDRQFILSSKKLLLSDSGFYLCAWKEGAVNYGYTFGSGTRLTVV.

The gene calls are TRBV6-2 or TRBV6-3 and TRBJ2-5; 7 bases are shared with TRBD2. V trimming: 5 bases; J trimming: 5 bases; junction bases outside the gene matches: 5. This CDR3 is built from 13 residues. The germline gives CDR1 MNHEY, CDR2 SVGEGT. As DNA, the CDR3 is TGTGCCAGCAGTCGATGGGAGGGGGAGACCCAGTACTTC. This encodes CASSRWEGETQYF.

The rearrangement joins TRBV6-2 or TRBV6-3 to TRBJ1-6; D is ambiguous. The CDR3 extends over 12 amino acids. Trimming took 5 bases from V and 17 from J, leaving 16 bases between them. Germline CDR1 MNHEY, CDR2 SVGEGT. Here the CDR3 reads CASSTTDGLIHF. DNA for the CDR3: TGTGCCAGCAGTACGACTGACGGACTAATCCACTTT.

The chain employs TRBV29-1 and TRBJ1-2, with TRBD1 matching 8 bases. V gave up 0 bases and J gave up 5 bases; unmatched junction bases: 5. CDR3 size: 14 residues. Germline assignment: CDR1 SQVTM and CDR2 ANQGSEA. The CDR3: CSVEEGTGGYGYTF. The DNA of the CDR3 is TGCAGCGTTGAAGAGGGGACAGGTGGATATGGCTACACCTTC.

CDR3 loop: CSVRRGAYEQYF. Written as DNA, the CDR3 is TGCAGCGTTCGGAGGGGGGCCTACGAGCAGTACTTC. The chain combines TRBV29-1 with TRBJ2-7; D tentatively fits TRBD1 or TRBD2 (6 bases each). The CDR3 is 12 residues long. V was trimmed by 5 bases and J by 2 bases, leaving 10 bases between them. Germline lookup yields CDR1 SQVTM and CDR2 ANQGSEA.

This chain joins TRBV6-5 and TRBJ1-2; unclear D gene. The CDR3 is 15 amino acids. The germline gives CDR1 MNHEY, CDR2 SVGAGI. V dropped 7 bases and J dropped 2 bases, with 17 bases sitting between them. The chain's CDR3 is CASKPTENVNYGYTF. The CDR3 DNA follows: TGTGCCAGCAAACCTACGGAGAACGTCAACTATGGCTACACCTTC.

The chain combines TRBV4-1 with TRBJ1-2; the D is unclear. Germline V lookup: CDR1 MGHRA, CDR2 YSYEKL. V lost 0 bases to trimming and J lost 7 bases, with 12 bases between them. This CDR3 region has 14 residues. Written as DNA, the CDR3 is TGCGCCAGCAGCCAAGATAATTTAGGGCGTGGCTACACCTTC. Amino acids: CASSQDNLGRGYTF.

V usage is TRBV11-1 and J usage is TRBJ2-5; the D gene is possibly TRBD2 (6 bases). The germline CDR1 and CDR2 sequences are SGHAT and FQDESV (reference sequence). Trimming stripped 5 bases from V and 7 bases from J, with 17 bases between. The CDR3 runs to 14 residues. The CDR3 DNA follows: TGTGCCAGCAGCCCAAAGGGGACTCCTTGGACCCAGTACTTC. It encodes CASSPKGTPWTQYF.

The V gene is TRBV12-3 or TRBV12-4, the J gene TRBJ2-1, with D possibly being TRBD1 or TRBD2 (5 bases each). The CDR3 extends over 14 amino acids. Trimming removed 5 bases from V and 7 bases from J, with 15 bases in between. CDR3 nucleotide sequence: TGTGCCAGCAGTACCCGGGACCTTCGGAATGAGCAGTTCTTC. Its translation is CASSTRDLRNEQFF.

The genes are TRBV7-9 and TRBJ1-1; 7 nucleotides align to TRBD1. Germline CDR1 is SEHNR and CDR2 is FQNEAQ (reference sequence). There are 15 residues in the CDR3. V dropped 5 bases and J dropped 2; count of bases not matched to a gene: 8. The CDR3 DNA sequence: TGTGCCAGCAGCCAGAACAGGGGCGCTAACACTGAAGCTTTCTTT. It specifies CASSQNRGANTEAFF.